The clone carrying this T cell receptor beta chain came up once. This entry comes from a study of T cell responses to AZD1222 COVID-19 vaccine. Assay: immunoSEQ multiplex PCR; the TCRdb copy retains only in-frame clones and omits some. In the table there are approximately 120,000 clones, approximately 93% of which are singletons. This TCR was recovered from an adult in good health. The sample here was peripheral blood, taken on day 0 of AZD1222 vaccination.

The CDR3 DNA sequence: TGTGCCAGCAGCTCCACCCCCTACGAGCAGTACTTC. This translates into CASSSTPYEQYF. The V gene is TRBV7-2, the J gene TRBJ2-7; D unresolved. The CDR3 is 12 residues long. Trimming removed 4 bases from V and 2 bases from J, with 6 bases in between. Germline CDR1 is SGHTA and CDR2 is FQGNSA.